This T cell receptor beta chain was obtained from a study of blood T cell repertoires in COVID-19. Turning to the study itself: The United States, Italy and Spain were the sources of the acute and convalescent COVID-19 samples.

Original methodology: Amplification of reference gene primers provided the estimated nucleated cell counts. Method: immunoSEQ multiplex PCR; TCRdb's copy keeps in-frame clones and lacks some. V and J calls and clone size are copied from that table; D and trimming were computed from the DNA. The profile shows fewer than 200,000 clones, about 85% of them singletons. With V trimmed by 6 bases and J by 4 bases, 5 bases remained unmatched. Germline values: CDR1 SGHRS, CDR2 YFSETQ. CDR3 length: 15 residues. Sequencing was performed on peripheral blood. The origin of this receptor is a man in his 60s who had recovered from COVID-19. The chain uses TRBV5-1 and TRBJ2-3, with TRBD2 matching 13 bases. CDR3 in amino acids: CASTKLAGGPDTQYF. As DNA, the CDR3 is TGCGCCAGCACAAAACTAGCGGGGGGGCCAGATACGCAGTATTTT.